This entry is about one T cell receptor (beta chain). Method: immunoSEQ multiplex PCR; TCRdb's copy keeps in-frame clones and lacks some. The table records some 80,000 clones, roughly 78% of them present only once. The sample belongs to a study of blood T cell repertoires in COVID-19. Across the whole study: T cells, B-cell-depleted T cells, or PBMCs supplied cDNA or gDNA.

CDR3 length: 13 residues. Trimming took 5 bases from V and 0 from J, leaving 8 bases between them. Per germline, CDR1 SGHDN and CDR2 FVKESK. The chain has TRBV14 and TRBJ2-7, with D unclear. The TCR comes from a human donor in a cohort sampled during active COVID-19. Sequencing was performed on peripheral blood. DNA of the CDR3: TGTGCCAGCAGCTCAGAAATCTCCTACGAGCAGTACTTC. Its protein product is CASSSEISYEQYF.